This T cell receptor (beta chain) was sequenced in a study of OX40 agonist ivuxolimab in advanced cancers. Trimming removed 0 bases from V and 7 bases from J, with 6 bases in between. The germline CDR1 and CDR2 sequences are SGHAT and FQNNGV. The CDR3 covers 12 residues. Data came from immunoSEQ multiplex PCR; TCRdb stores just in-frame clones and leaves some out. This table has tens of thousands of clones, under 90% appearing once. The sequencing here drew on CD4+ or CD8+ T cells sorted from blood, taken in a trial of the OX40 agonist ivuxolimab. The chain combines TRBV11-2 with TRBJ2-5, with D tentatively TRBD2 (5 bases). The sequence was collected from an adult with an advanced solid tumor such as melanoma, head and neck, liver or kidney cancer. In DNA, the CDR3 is TGTGCCAGCAGCTTAGATGGAGGGACCCAGTACTTC. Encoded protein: CASSLDGGTQYF.